This T cell receptor beta chain was sequenced during a study of long-term antiretroviral therapy in people with HIV. Run at survey level, the immunoSEQ assay was version v3.0. The assay was immunoSEQ multiplex PCR, and TCRdb's table has in-frame clones only and misses some. The repertoire holds 30,000 to 50,000 clones, with about 88% as singletons. The germline V and J ends were trimmed by 3 bases and 5 bases, with 10 bases remaining between them. The CDR3 length is 14 residues. Looked up from germline, CDR1 is MDHEN and CDR2 is SYDVKM. This material consisted of unsorted PBMCs, taken just before starting antiretroviral therapy. This sequence was found in a woman younger than 30 with HIV. The rearrangement joins TRBV28 to TRBJ2-2; D uncertain. The CDR3 nucleotides read TGTGCCAGCAGTTTTCCCGGATATACCGGGGAGCTGTTTTTT. Amino acid sequence: CASSFPGYTGELFF. The full variable domain, with the rest looked up from reference TRBV28 and TRBJ2-2, is DVKVTQSSRYLVKRTGEKVFLECVQDMDHENMFWYRQDPGLGLRLIYFSYDVKMKEKGDIPEGYSVSREKKERFSLILESASTNQTSMYLCASSFPGYTGELFFGEGSRLTVL.